One sample yielded the 16 T cell receptor beta chains listed below, sequenced in a study of blood T cells in healthy people across ages. A J-beta primer mix and a sample-barcoded 5' primer were used in a second PCR of roughly 6 to 12 cycles. MiXCR was run by TCRdb on the 5' RACE reads, yielding one entry per CDR3 protein. The sample consists of roughly 700,000 distinct CDR3 sequences, approximately 25% of them appearing once. The sample also formed part of further work on T cells of mothers and their children.

Sequencing input: blood. Receptors were obtained from a boy younger than 18 in good health.

The chain joins TRBV7-9 to TRBJ2-5, with TRBD1 as a possible D gene (6 bases). V lost 5 bases and J lost 1, with 14 bases in between. The CDR3 loop spans 15 amino acids. CDR1 SEHNR and CDR2 FQNEAQ come from the germline V gene (reference sequence). CDR3 region: CASSLGLRGQETQYF. Here the CDR3 DNA reads TGTGCCAGCAGCCTCGGACTCAGGGGCCAAGAGACCCAGTACTTC.

V is TRBV2 and J is TRBJ2-1, with TRBD1 matching over 9 bases. V gave up 1 base and J gave up 6 bases; unmatched junction bases: 4. CDR3 size: 15 residues. Germline V CDR1 and CDR2: SNHLY, FYNNEI. CDR3 residues: CASSEEGQGGNEQFF. As DNA, the CDR3 is TGTGCCAGCAGTGAAGAGGGACAGGGTGGCAATGAGCAGTTCTTC.

Notes on this clonotype: Germline and junction disagree at one end, which may indicate a read error. The V gene is TRBV6-2 or TRBV6-3, the J gene TRBJ1-1, with a tentative D call TRBD1 (6 bases). The germline V gene has CDR1 MNHEY and CDR2 SVGEGT. This CDR3 has 14 amino acids. The CDR3 loop reads CASSYFTGSTEAFF. CDR3 nucleotide sequence: TGTGCCAGCAGCTACTTTACAGGGAGTACTGAAGCTTTCTTT.

This rearrangement joins TRBV6-2 or TRBV6-3 to TRBJ2-3, with D perhaps TRBD2 (6 bases). Germline CDR1 reads MNHEY; CDR2 reads SVGEGT. The ends were cut back, 2 bases at V and 2 bases at J, with 11 bases in the middle. The CDR3 is made up of 15 amino acids. CDR3 residues: CASSYPGDFTDTQYF. The CDR3 bases are TGTGCCAGCAGTTACCCGGGGGACTTCACAGATACGCAGTATTTT.

This clonotype turned up a few times. The chain joins TRBV6-1 to TRBJ2-2; D may be TRBD1 (6 bases). Germline V lookup: CDR1 MNHNS, CDR2 SASEGT. The CDR3 loop spans 14 amino acids. V lost 10 bases, J lost 8 bases, and 20 bases lay in between. The CDR3 DNA reads as TGTGCCACCGGGCGGACAGAAGGGACGGGGGAGCTGTTTTTT. It translates to CATGRTEGTGELFF.

The genes are TRBV7-9 and TRBJ2-3, with 10 bases that match TRBD2. J was trimmed by 6 bases and V by 2 bases; bases with no gene match: 8. Germline CDR1 and CDR2: SEHNR and FQNEAQ (reference sequence). The CDR3 length is 16 residues. The CDR3 region is CASSLYGSGRSDTQYF. CDR3 DNA: TGTGCCAGCAGCTTATACGGTAGCGGGAGGTCGGATACGCAGTATTTT.

This clonotype was observed a handful of times. The genes are TRBV27 and TRBJ2-1; possible D gene TRBD2, 6 bases. The CDR3 length is 14 residues. Trimming removed 5 bases at V and 5 bases at J, with 13 bases between. Germline V gene data show CDR1 as MNHEY and CDR2 as SMNVEV (reference sequence). The CDR3, as DNA: TGTGCCAGCAGTCCCACTCCGGGAGACAATGAGCAGTTCTTC. Translation gives CASSPTPGDNEQFF.

This clonotype was seen a few times. The chain's CDR3 is CAISGLNEKLFF. The CDR3 coding sequence is TGTGCCATCAGTGGGCTGAATGAAAAACTGTTTTTT. The chain recombines TRBV10-3 with TRBJ1-4, with no clear D. V was trimmed by 4 bases and J by 5 bases, leaving 5 bases between them. The CDR3 totals 12 residues. The V gene's germline CDR1 is ENHRY and CDR2 SYGVKD.

The chain combines TRBV2 with TRBJ1-1; D possibly corresponds to TRBD1 (6 bases). Between the trimmed V and J ends, which lost 3 bases and 1 base, there was a span of 9 bases. The CDR3 is made up of 14 amino acids. Germline V lookup: CDR1 SNHLY, CDR2 FYNNEI. CDR3 DNA sequence: TGTGCCAGCAGTGAGAAGACAGGGAACACTGAAGCTTTCTTT. Its protein is CASSEKTGNTEAFF. The full variable domain, completed using reference TRBV2 and TRBJ1-1, is EPEVTQTPSHQVTQMGQEVILRCVPISNHLYFYWYRQILGQKVEFLVSFYNNEISEKSEIFDDQFSVERPDGSNFTLKIRSTKLEDSAMYFCASSEKTGNTEAFFGQGTRLTVV.

This clonotype appeared a few times. The CDR3 is CASSFGGLAGNEQYF. The CDR3 nucleotides are TGTGCCAGCAGTTTCGGAGGACTAGCGGGAAACGAGCAGTACTTC. This chain connects TRBV28 to TRBJ2-5, with TRBD2 matching 12 bases. Judging by the DNA end, TRBJ2-7 fits better; the J call may be wrong. The CDR3 covers 15 residues. Per the germline V gene, CDR1 is MDHEN and CDR2 is SYDVKM.

V gene TRBV19 combines with J gene TRBJ2-5, with 9 bases aligning to TRBD2. With V trimmed by 10 bases and J by 5 bases, 8 bases remained unmatched. The CDR3 loop spans 13 amino acids. CDR1 is LNHDA and CDR2 is SQIVND in the germline V gene (reference sequence). The CDR3 DNA reads as TGTGCCACTCAGGAGCGGGGGGTGGAGACCCAGTACTTC. Translated: CATQERGVETQYF.

This clonotype was detected only a few times. The chain recombines TRBV5-6 with TRBJ1-3; unclear D gene. Trimming pared 2 bases from V and 2 bases from J, leaving 5 bases between. Looked up from germline, CDR1 is SGHDT and CDR2 is YYEEEE. The CDR3 spans 13 residues. CDR3 coding DNA: TGTGCCAGCAGCTTCCAGGCTGGAAACACCATATATTTT. This gives the protein CASSFQAGNTIYF.

This rearrangement joins TRBV7-8 to TRBJ2-1, with TRBD2 matching over 9 bases. The CDR3 has 16 residues. The V and J ends lost 0 bases and 4 bases, in that order; junction bases with no gene match: 4. CDR1 SGHVS and CDR2 FQNEAQ come from the germline V gene. Here the CDR3 reads CASSLARSGGYNEQFF. In DNA form, the CDR3 reads TGTGCCAGCAGCTTAGCGAGGAGCGGGGGGTACAATGAGCAGTTCTTC.

The table lists this clonotype with a few counts. The V call is TRBV2, the J call TRBJ1-1, with a weak D call TRBD1 (5 bases). CDR1 is SNHLY, CDR2 FYNNEI, per germline. This CDR3 contains 15 residues. The V gene lost 2 bases and the J gene lost 0 bases, with 10 bases spanning the gap. The CDR3 is CASSERQRLNTEAFF. CDR3 DNA: TGTGCCAGCAGTGAAAGACAGCGACTGAACACTGAAGCTTTCTTT. The full variable domain, its missing parts supplied by reference TRBV2 and TRBJ1-1, is EPEVTQTPSHQVTQMGQEVILRCVPISNHLYFYWYRQILGQKVEFLVSFYNNEISEKSEIFDDQFSVERPDGSNFTLKIRSTKLEDSAMYFCASSERQRLNTEAFFGQGTRLTVV.

This clonotype was seen a few times. The rearrangement links TRBV6-4 to TRBJ2-3, with 9 bases fitting TRBD2. The CDR3 sequence is 15 residues long. The germline V gene encodes CDR1 MRHNA and CDR2 SNTAGT. V shed 3 bases, J shed 0 bases, and the junction held 1 base outside the gene matches. The CDR3 DNA sequence: TGTGCCAGCAGTGAGCGGGGGGGTAGCACAGATACGCAGTATTTT. This codes for CASSERGGSTDTQYF.

The chain joins TRBV28 to TRBJ1-2, with TRBD1 as a possible D gene (6 bases). The CDR3 contains 16 residues. Germline-derived CDR1 and CDR2 are MDHEN and SYDVKM. Trimming left V 3 bases short and J 7 bases short, with 21 bases between. CDR3 sequence reads: CASSFIHRDLSGGYTF. As DNA, the CDR3 is TGTGCCAGCAGTTTCATTCACAGGGATCTGAGTGGTGGCTACACCTTC.